The present T cell receptor (beta chain) was sequenced within a study of T-cell reconstitution after alpha-beta-depleted transplantation in children. Notes on the study in general: At day 60, the high TCRbeta diversity found in some patients originated from recipient T cells and thymic progenitors that had survived. Counts and diversity of T cells one year after transplant came mostly from newly produced T cells. Expanded graft clones, several hundred of them, were reportedly the source of alpha-beta T cells about two months after transplant.

This clonotype was observed a handful of times. Its target is unknown. The TCRbeta library was prepared with unique molecular identifiers. TCRdb re-called the PCR reads through MiXCR, storing one row per CDR3 protein. This sample carries some 830,000 distinct CDR3 sequences, about 15% of them seen once, and the ten largest clones take 5%. Germline CDR1 is SQVTM and CDR2 is ANQGSEA. The CDR3 is 15 amino acids. V dropped 5 bases and J dropped 6; count of bases not matched to a gene: 13. The chain carries TRBV29-1 and TRBJ2-7; TRBD2 matches 10 bases. This TCR derives from a male patient between 10 and 17 years old who had a stem cell transplant for acute lymphoblastic leukemia, so the T cells may come from the graft donor. This sample comprised PBMCs, mostly from graft donor cells, obtained 360 days after TCRalphabeta/CD19-depleted stem cell transplant. DNA for the CDR3: TGCAGCGTTAACACTTTAGCGGGAGGACGTTTCGAGCAGTACTTC. It yields the protein CSVNTLAGGRFEQYF.